Listed below are T cell receptor beta chains from one sample, sequenced in a study. TCRdb independently ran MiXCR on the RT-PCR reads; one entry per CDR3 protein. The table includes fewer than 800,000 distinct CDR3 sequences, about 14% detected once. The sample consisted of memory CD4+ T cells from blood. The receptors originated from a female donor in good health, serving as a healthy control. Each CDR3 is given with its conserved first and last residue. Fields, in order: J gene, V gene, D gene, clone size, CDR3 DNA, CDR3 protein. D genes are given only for firm matches. Rows may omit the clone size; those that give it use once, few, many or a size class.

>TRBJ1-5|TRBV20-1|NA|NA
TGCAGTGCTAGACTGGGAGGCCCCAATCAGCCCCAGCATTTT
CSARLGGPNQPQHF
>TRBJ2-4|TRBV20-1|TRBD2|many
TGCAGTGCTAGGTTTCGTTATACCGGGACTAGCGGATTAAACATTCAGTACTTC
CSARFRYTGTSGLNIQYF
>TRBJ2-3|TRBV20-1|TRBD2|NA
TGCAGCGCCTCGGGACTAGCGGGCACAGATACGCAGTATTTT
CSASGLAGTDTQYF
>TRBJ2-1|TRBV7-8|TRBD2|NA
TGTGCCAGCAGCGTCCCTAGCGGGGGGCTAGGGAATGAGCAGTTCTTC
CASSVPSGGLGNEQFF
>TRBJ2-2|TRBV2|TRBD1|few
TGTGCCAGCAGTGAAACACGGGACAGTTACACCGGGGAGCTGTTTTTT
CASSETRDSYTGELFF
>TRBJ2-3|TRBV10-3|TRBD2|few
TGTGCCACCGGGACTAGGAGCCCAGATACGCAGTATTTT
CATGTRSPDTQYF
>TRBJ1-1|TRBV3-1|TRBD1|few
TGTGCCAGCAGCGGGACAGCCCTTGAAGCTTTCTTT
CASSGTALEAFF
>TRBJ1-5|TRBV11-1|NA|NA
TGTGCCAGCAGCTTATCGAATGGGCAGCCCCAGCATTTT
CASSLSNGQPQHF
>TRBJ1-1|TRBV7-9|NA|few
TGTGCCAGCAGCCCTAGCCAGGGTGTAGCTTTCTTT
CASSPSQGVAFF
>TRBJ2-7|TRBV20-1|NA|few
TGCAGTGCTAGTGGCCAATTCTACGAGCAGTACTTC
CSASGQFYEQYF
>TRBJ2-2|TRBV4-2|NA|NA
TGTGCCAGCAGCCAAGTGGGCAGACAATACACCGGGGAGCTGTTTTTT
CASSQVGRQYTGELFF
>TRBJ2-3|TRBV24-1|NA|NA
TGTGCCACCAGTGACTCCGGAGTCACAGATACGCAGTATTTT
CATSDSGVTDTQYF
>TRBJ1-2|TRBV28|NA|NA
TGTGCCAGCAGGGCGGGCTATGGCTACACCTTC
CASRAGYGYTF
>TRBJ2-3|TRBV15|TRBD1|few
TGTGCCACCAGCAGAGAGGGACAGGGGACAGATACGCAGTATTTT
CATSREGQGTDTQYF
>TRBJ2-5|TRBV5-1|NA|NA
TGCGCCAGCAGCTTGTTCTCGGTCGAAGAGACCCAGTACTTC
CASSLFSVEETQYF
>TRBJ2-1|TRBV7-2|TRBD2|few
TGTGCCAGCAGCGGGGGACTAGCAGTCAATGAGCAGTTCTTC
CASSGGLAVNEQFF
>TRBJ1-5|TRBV6-5|NA|NA
TGTGCCAGCAGAACCACTAGGGCGGGCAATCAGCCCCAGCATTTT
CASRTTRAGNQPQHF
>TRBJ1-1|TRBV19|NA|NA
TGTGCCAGTACCCCGACGCTCCAGGTGGCTGAAGCTTTCTTT
CASTPTLQVAEAFF
>TRBJ2-7|TRBV4-3|NA|many
TGCGCCAGCAGCCAGGGTATCAGTTACCACGAGCAGTACTTC
CASSQGISYHEQYF
>TRBJ2-5|TRBV7-7|NA|few
TGTGCTAGCCGGCCAGGGGGGGGTCTCCAAGAGACCCAGTACTTC
CASRPGGGLQETQYF
>TRBJ1-1|TRBV3-1|NA|NA
TGTGCCAGCAGCCCCTGGGGGGAGTACACTGAAGCTTTCTTT
CASSPWGEYTEAFF
>TRBJ2-1|TRBV3-1|TRBD2|few
TGTGCCAGCAGCCAACACCAAGCGGGAGGGCCACACGAGCAGTTCTTC
CASSQHQAGGPHEQFF
>TRBJ2-2|TRBV5-4|NA|NA
TGTGCCAGCAGCAAGGCTTATGACACCGGGGAGCTGTTTTTT
CASSKAYDTGELFF
>TRBJ2-3|TRBV10-3|NA|many
TGTGCCATCAGCCTATCAGGTACAGATACGCAGTATTTT
CAISLSGTDTQYF
>TRBJ1-2|TRBV5-6|TRBD1|NA
TGTGCCAGCAGCCGGATAGGGGGCAAGAATGGCTACACCTTC
CASSRIGGKNGYTF
>TRBJ2-7|TRBV7-2|NA|few
TGTGCCAGCACCCTCGGACAAAAACTCTCCTACGAGCAGTACTTC
CASTLGQKLSYEQYF
>TRBJ2-7|TRBV7-2|TRBD2|NA
TGTGCCAGCAGCCTCCTACTAGCGGGAGAGCTCTACGAGCAGTACTTC
CASSLLLAGELYEQYF
>TRBJ2-5|TRBV5-1|TRBD2|NA
TGCGCCAGCAGCTTGACTAGCGGGTGGGAGACCCAGTACTTC
CASSLTSGWETQYF
>TRBJ2-1|TRBV20-1|TRBD2|many
TGCAGTGCTAGAGATTGGGCAAGCGGGAGGGAGGATGAGCAGTTCTTC
CSARDWASGREDEQFF
>TRBJ1-2|TRBV12-3/TRBV12-4|NA|many
TGTGCCAGCAGAGGCGCGGGGGGAAACTATGGCTACACCTTC
CASRGAGGNYGYTF
>TRBJ1-5|TRBV7-3|TRBD1|NA
TGTGCCAGCAGGAAGGTAACCGGGACAGGGGCTCCCCAGCATTTT
CASRKVTGTGAPQHF
>TRBJ2-1|TRBV20-1|NA|NA
TGCAGTGCTAGACCCCTTGCCAGATCTGACGGTGAGCAGTTCTTC
CSARPLARSDGEQFF
>TRBJ1-2|TRBV7-2|NA|many
TGTGCCAGCAGCCCCGGGTCCATTATATTGAACTATGGCTACACCTTC
CASSPGSIILNYGYTF
>TRBJ2-2|TRBV4-1|NA|few
TGCGCCAGCAGCCGGGGGGTGAGCCGGGCGAACACCGGGGAGCTGTTTTTT
CASSRGVSRANTGELFF
>TRBJ2-5|TRBV10-3|NA|many
TGTGCCATCAGTGGAACTAGGGCGTTTGGAGAGACCCAGTACTTC
CAISGTRAFGETQYF
>TRBJ2-3|TRBV10-3|TRBD2|many
TGTGCCATCAATCTCGGGGGGGGTACTAGCGGGACAGGAGAAGATACGCAGTATTTT
CAINLGGGTSGTGEDTQYF
>TRBJ2-5|TRBV15|NA|few
TGTGCCACCAGCAGAGACCCCATGGGGGGGCAGGAGACCCAGTACTTC
CATSRDPMGGQETQYF
>TRBJ2-5|TRBV14|NA|few
TGTGCCAGCAGCCGAGACTGGTGGAGGGAGACCCAGTACTTC
CASSRDWWRETQYF
>TRBJ1-5|TRBV12-3/TRBV12-4|NA|few
TGTGCCAGCAGTGTATCCCATCAGCCCCAGCATTTT
CASSVSHQPQHF
>TRBJ2-3|TRBV6-6|NA|NA
TGTGCCATCCATGGGACAGATACGCAGTATTTT
CAIHGTDTQYF